These 13 T cell receptor beta chains were sequenced from one sample in a study of blood T cell repertoires in COVID-19. Profiling relied on immunoSEQ multiplex PCR, and the TCRdb table lists in-frame clones only, not all of them. The sample gives around 450,000 clones, around 90% of which show up once; under 0.75% is in the top ten. What was sequenced was PBMCs or T cells enriched from blood (not recorded which). The receptor set was obtained from a woman in her late teens or twenties who had recovered from COVID-19.

The rearrangement links TRBV2 to TRBJ2-3; no clear D. The length of the CDR3 is 11 residues. Trimming took off 7 bases at V and 2 bases at J, with 4 bases between the two ends. The germline gives CDR1 SNHLY, CDR2 FYNNEI. The CDR3 region has the DNA TGTGCCAGCACTATCACAGATACGCAGTATTTT. This translates into CASTITDTQYF.

The rearrangement joins TRBV7-9 to TRBJ2-1; 8 positions agree with TRBD1. This CDR3 is 14 amino acids long. V shed 4 bases and J 4 bases; nucleotides not matched to a gene: 3. Germline CDR1 reads SEHNR; CDR2 reads FQNEAQ (reference sequence). The CDR3 DNA reads as TGTGCCAGCAGCTCGGACAGGGCATACAATGAGCAGTTCTTC. Encoded protein: CASSSDRAYNEQFF. Together with reference TRBV7-9 and TRBJ2-1, the CDR3 gives the full variable domain: DTGVSQNPRHKITKRGQNVTFRCDPISEHNRLYWYRQTLGQGPEFLTYFQNEAQLEKSRLLSDRFSAERPKGSFSTLEIQRTEQGDSAMYLCASSSDRAYNEQFFGPGTRLTVL.

The chain employs TRBV27 and TRBJ2-5, with D tentatively TRBD1 (6 bases). The V and J ends lost 5 bases and 1 base respectively, with 11 bases between them. The CDR3 loop spans 14 amino acids. Germline CDR1 reads MNHEY; CDR2 reads SMNVEV (reference sequence). The CDR3 DNA reads as TGTGCCAGCAGTCCAGGGGTCCTCCAAGAGACCCAGTACTTC. Its protein product is CASSPGVLQETQYF.

CDR3 in DNA: TGTGCCAGGTCTGAGGGCGGGACAGGTCGATATGGCTACACCTTC. Protein sequence: CARSEGGTGRYGYTF. The chain uses TRBV6-5 and TRBJ1-2; 8 nucleotides line up with TRBD1. The CDR3 has 15 amino acids. Looked up from germline, CDR1 is MNHEY and CDR2 is SVGAGI. V trimming: 9 bases; J trimming: 5 bases; junction bases outside the gene matches: 14.

This chain joins TRBV6-4 and TRBJ2-1, with 10 bases that match TRBD2. J was trimmed by 6 bases and V by 5 bases; bases with no gene match: 4. Germline assignment: CDR1 MRHNA and CDR2 SNTAGT. The CDR3 consists of 14 residues. CDR3 loop: CASSIAGGPNEQFF. DNA of the CDR3: TGTGCCAGCAGTATAGCGGGGGGCCCCAATGAGCAGTTCTTC.

The chain carries TRBV28 and TRBJ1-1; D not certain. The CDR3 spans 13 residues. Trimming shortened V by 7 bases and J by 1 base, and 10 bases separated the two germline ends. Germline V CDR1 and CDR2: MDHEN, SYDVKM. CDR3: CASTSVSNTEAFF. In nucleotides, the CDR3 is TGTGCCAGCACCTCGGTTTCGAACACTGAAGCTTTCTTT. Full variable domain (missing parts from reference TRBV28 and TRBJ1-1): DVKVTQSSRYLVKRTGEKVFLECVQDMDHENMFWYRQDPGLGLRLIYFSYDVKMKEKGDIPEGYSVSREKKERFSLILESASTNQTSMYLCASTSVSNTEAFFGQGTRLTVV.

The chain recombines TRBV12-3 or TRBV12-4 with TRBJ2-5; a weak D match, TRBD2 (6 bases). This CDR3 region has 12 residues. The ends were cut back, 8 bases at V and 2 bases at J, with 9 bases in the middle. In DNA, the CDR3 is TGTGCCAGCGGAGGGACTCAAGAGACCCAGTACTTC. The encoded protein is CASGGTQETQYF.

The DNA of the CDR3 is TGTGCCAGCAGTCGTGTCTACGAGCAGTACTTC. Translated: CASSRVYEQYF. The V and J genes are TRBV5-8 and TRBJ2-7; D unresolved. Germline CDR1 and CDR2: SGHTS and YDEGEE. V lost 5 bases and J lost 3, with 6 bases in between. This CDR3 is 11 amino acids long.

This chain uses TRBV27 with TRBJ1-1, with 7 bases lining up with TRBD1. The CDR3 has 14 amino acids. CDR1 and CDR2 (germline): MNHEY, SMNVEV (reference sequence). With 5 bases clipped from V and 6 bases from J, the junction kept 9 bases outside the gene matches. This CDR3 is CASSDRETLSEAFF. CDR3 in DNA: TGTGCCAGCAGTGACAGGGAGACGTTATCTGAAGCTTTCTTT.

V usage is TRBV19 and J usage is TRBJ1-2; 8 positions match TRBD1. Germline V CDR1 and CDR2: LNHDA, SQIVND (reference sequence). The CDR3 loop spans 14 amino acids. J was trimmed by 5 bases and V by 5 bases; bases with no gene match: 7. The CDR3 reads CASSSRTGNYGYTF. CDR3 bases: TGTGCCAGTAGTTCCAGGACAGGGAATTATGGCTACACCTTC.

This chain joins TRBV2 and TRBJ2-1, with 8 bases aligning to TRBD2. This CDR3 has 14 residues. CDR1 and CDR2 (germline): SNHLY, FYNNEI. Trimming removed 4 bases from V and 7 bases from J; junction bases left unmatched: 6. The CDR3 DNA is TGTGCCAGCAGTGCTATTCGGGGGGGAAATGAGCAGTTCTTC. Its protein product is CASSAIRGGNEQFF.

The chain joins TRBV27 to TRBJ1-4; 9 positions agree with TRBD1. J was trimmed by 7 bases and V by 6 bases; bases with no gene match: 3. Germline values: CDR1 MNHEY, CDR2 SMNVEV (reference sequence). This CDR3 is 13 amino acids long. The CDR3 loop reads CASRGQGGEKLFF. In DNA, the CDR3 is TGTGCCAGCAGGGGACAGGGCGGTGAAAAACTGTTTTTT. Full variable domain (missing parts from reference TRBV27 and TRBJ1-4): EAQVTQNPRYLITVTGKKLTVTCSQNMNHEYMSWYRQDPGLGLRQIYYSMNVEVTDKGDVPEGYKVSRKEKRNFPLILESPSPNQTSLYFCASRGQGGEKLFFGSGTQLSVL.

This chain links TRBV11-2 with TRBJ2-3, with 7 bases identical to TRBD1. With V trimmed by 4 bases and J by 1 base, 2 bases remained unmatched. CDR1 SGHAT and CDR2 FQNNGV come from the germline V gene. The CDR3 loop spans 14 amino acids. DNA for the CDR3: TGTGCCAGCAGCTCAACAGGGGGCACAGATACGCAGTATTTT. It yields the protein CASSSTGGTDTQYF. The entire variable domain, with the rest obtained from reference TRBV11-2 and TRBJ2-3, is as follows: EAGVAQSPRYKIIEKRQSVAFWCNPISGHATLYWYQQILGQGPKLLIQFQNNGVVDDSQLPKDRFSAERLKGVDSTLKIQPAKLEDSAVYLCASSSTGGTDTQYFGPGTRLTVL.